This entry lists 4 T cell receptor beta chains sequenced from one sample in a study of cytotoxic CD8 clonotypes in ibrutinib-treated CLL. Data came from immunoSEQ multiplex PCR; TCRdb stores just in-frame clones and leaves some out. This sample has more than 140,000 clones, with roughly 77% found just once. Source: PBMCs, taken after 12 months of ibrutinib treatment. These receptor sequences come from a human donor with chronic lymphocytic leukemia.

The chain is built from TRBV7-2 and TRBJ1-4; 7 nucleotides match TRBD1. Trimming removed 5 bases from V and 2 bases from J; junction bases left unmatched: 5. The germline V gene has CDR1 SGHTA and CDR2 FQGNSA. This CDR3 has 15 residues. CDR3 sequence (DNA): TGTGCCAGCAGCCCTGACAGGGACACTAATGAAAAACTGTTTTTT. Translated: CASSPDRDTNEKLFF.

This clone was seen only a few times. This chain connects TRBV15 to TRBJ2-3, with D hard to call. This CDR3 has 13 residues. Trimming stripped 6 bases from V and 2 bases from J, with 9 bases between. Germline V gene lookup returns CDR1 LNHNV and CDR2 YYDKDF (reference sequence). This CDR3 is CATRRGSTDTQYF. The CDR3 DNA reads as TGTGCCACCAGGCGAGGTTCCACAGATACGCAGTATTTT. The variable domain in full, completed from reference TRBV15 and TRBJ2-3, reads DAMVIQNPRYQVTQFGKPVTLSCSQTLNHNVMYWYQQKSSQAPKLLFHYYDKDFNNEADTPDNFQSRRPNTSFCFLDIRSPGLGDTAMYLCATRRGSTDTQYFGPGTRLTVL.

The genes are TRBV6-4 and TRBJ2-2, with D unclear. V was shortened by 0 bases and J by 6 bases, with 5 bases between the two germline ends. Germline assignment: CDR1 MRHNA and CDR2 SNTAGT. The CDR3 has 13 amino acids. For the CDR3, the DNA is TGTGCCAGCAGTGACTCGAATCCCGGGGAGCTGTTTTTT. Protein sequence: CASSDSNPGELFF.

J is TRBJ1-2 and V is TRBV4-2; 7 bases match TRBD1. V gave up 4 bases and J gave up 4 bases; unmatched junction bases: 6. Germline CDR1 is LGHNA and CDR2 is YNFKEQ. This CDR3 is built from 14 residues. The CDR3 coding sequence is TGTGCCAGCAGCCCAACAGGGGTAACCTATGGCTACACCTTC. This sequence encodes CASSPTGVTYGYTF.